The following is a TCR beta chain sequence with its context. What it recognizes is unknown. This specimen belongs to a study of T cells expressing NK-cell markers. In the study overall: Sorted CD3+CD56+NKG2C+, CD3+CD56+NKG2C- and CD3+CD56-NKG2C+ T cells supplied TCR beta repertoires. Of eight sequenced donors, seven were HCMV-seropositive and one HCMV-seronegative. Study-level findings and limits: Leadership of the CD3+CD56-NKG2C+ fraction also belonged to these clonotypes in several donors.

The authors made TCR beta cDNA libraries by 5'RACE template switching. This switching added a universal primer site and UMIs. TCRdb reanalyzed the 5' RACE reads, giving one entry per CDR3 protein sequence and no DNA. The sample's table shows around 280,000 distinct CDR3 sequences. CDR3 size: 14 residues. CDR1 and CDR2 from the germline V gene are DFQATT and SNEGSKA (reference sequence). The sample comprised blood T cells: a sorted CD56 or NKG2C T cell subset, CD4+ or CD8+ T cells, or bulk PBMC T cells (not recorded which). V is TRBV20-1 and J is TRBJ2-1. The clonotype was recovered from a man aged 18 to 30 in good health. The CDR3 here is CSATGSSSYNEQFF.